The 4 T cell receptor beta chains in this list originate from one sample, sequenced in a study of naive and memory T cell subsets (TCRdb year 2017). For whole blood analysis, 2.5 to 3 ml of peripheral blood was collected from healthy adult volunteers into Tempus tubes, and RNA was extracted following the manufacturer's instructions. The library was generated by 5' RACE. The run used an Illumina MiSeq. For the blood and skin samples, reverse transcription of TCR RNA was done with SuperScript IV along with alpha and beta constant region primers. The public reads were reprocessed in TCRdb via fastp at Q25 and MiXCR, keeping in-frame beta chains. Every CDR3 protein is listed once, alongside the most common genes and DNA of its rows. The sample table contains about 22,000 distinct CDR3 sequences; only one count was recorded for 4% to 4.5% of them. The ten top clones hold 7.8% of the sample. The source is a male donor in good health.

This clonotype appeared many times. V is TRBV19 and J is TRBJ1-5, with 10 bases matching TRBD1. Germline CDR1 is LNHDA and CDR2 is SQIVND (reference sequence). The CDR3 has 17 amino acids. Unmatched junction bases numbered 16, after V lost 10 bases and J lost 4 bases. The CDR3 DNA reads as TGTGCCACCTCGCGGGGGACAGGGGCCATACTGAATCAGCCCCAGCATTTT. Translation: CATSRGTGAILNQPQHF.

This clonotype was seen at least ten times. The rearrangement uses TRBV25-1 and TRBJ2-1, with 12 bases matching TRBD2. The CDR3 contains 16 residues. Germline CDR1 MGHDK, CDR2 SYGVNS. V was pared by 1 base and J by 9 bases, with 7 bases of the junction left unmatched. The CDR3 nucleotides read TGTGCCAGCAGTGAATGGGGGGGACTAGCGGGCGGTGAGCAGTTCTTC. This encodes CASSEWGGLAGGEQFF.

This clonotype was picked up many times. V and J are TRBV6-1 and TRBJ1-6; D remains unclear. This CDR3 has 15 residues. Trimming pared 1 base from V and 10 bases from J, leaving 14 bases between. Germline loops: CDR1 MNHNS, CDR2 SASEGT. CDR3 sequence reads: CASSEGPQVRSPLHF. The CDR3 region has the DNA TGTGCCAGCAGTGAAGGTCCCCAGGTTCGCTCACCCCTCCACTTT.

This clonotype was recorded many times. The chain carries TRBV20-1 and TRBJ2-6; 9 bases map to TRBD1. The germline CDR1 and CDR2 sequences are DFQATT and SNEGSKA (reference sequence). This CDR3 contains 18 residues. J lost 2 bases, V lost 0 bases, and 8 bases had no gene match. The CDR3 sequence is CSARDRDRVSAGANVLTF. DNA of the CDR3: TGCAGTGCTAGAGATCGGGACAGGGTGTCTGCTGGGGCCAACGTCCTGACTTTC.